A selection of T cell receptor beta chains follows, all from one sample in a study of blood T cell repertoires in COVID-19. Generated by immunoSEQ multiplex PCR, the TCRdb table keeps only in-frame clones and is missing some. Of about 100,000 clones listed, 70% to 90% are singletons. The sequencing input was peripheral blood. The receptors derive from an older woman with acute or convalescent COVID-19. Each CDR3 is given with its conserved first and last residue. The order of the fields is J gene, D gene, V gene, clone size, CDR3 DNA, CDR3 protein. D genes are given only for firm matches. Only part of the rows carry a size: once, few, many, or a class if the clone is expanded.

TRBJ1-2 | NA | TRBV24-1 | NA | TGTGCCACCAGTAGGACAGCTAACTATGGCTACACCTTC | CATSRTANYGYTF
TRBJ2-1 | NA | TRBV5-4 | once | TGTGCCAGCAGCCTCGGGAGAGTATCCTACAATGAGCAGTTCTTC | CASSLGRVSYNEQFF
TRBJ2-7 | NA | TRBV2 | NA | TGTGCCAGCACCCCCCTATACGAGCAGTACTTC | CASTPLYEQYF
TRBJ2-7 | NA | TRBV5-1 | NA | TGCGCCAGCAGCGACCCGGGGGGCGCGGGGGAGCAGTACTTC | CASSDPGGAGEQYF
TRBJ1-2 | NA | TRBV7-9 | NA | TGTGCCCTCTATGGAGGTTATGGCTACACCTTC | CALYGGYGYTF
TRBJ1-5 | TRBD1 | TRBV30 | NA | TGTGCCGCAAGCCCGGGACAGGGTGTTCAGCCCCAGCATTTT | CAASPGQGVQPQHF
TRBJ1-5 | NA | TRBV5-1 | NA | TGCGCCAGCAGTTTAGGGGGTACCGGTGGGCAGCCCCAGCATTTT | CASSLGGTGGQPQHF
TRBJ2-2 | TRBD2 | TRBV9 | NA | TGTGCCAGCAGCGTAACCAGCGGGAGGAGAGCCGGGGAGCTGTTTTTT | CASSVTSGRRAGELFF
TRBJ2-1 | TRBD2 | TRBV3-1/TRBV3-2 | NA | TGTGCCAGCAGCCCTTGGAGCGGGGGTTCCTACAATGAGCAGTTCTTC | CASSPWSGGSYNEQFF
TRBJ2-5 | NA | TRBV28 | NA | TGTGCCAGCAGTCCACGACTACGCATGGGGGAGACCCAGTACTTC | CASSPRLRMGETQYF
TRBJ2-2 | TRBD1 | TRBV6-5 | NA | TGTGCCAGCAGTTACCGGACAGGGCCGAACACCGGGGAGCTGTTTTTT | CASSYRTGPNTGELFF
TRBJ1-4 | TRBD1 | TRBV11-2 | NA | TGTGCCAGCAGCTCCGGACAGGAACCGAATGAAAAACTGTTTTTT | CASSSGQEPNEKLFF
TRBJ2-2 | NA | TRBV21-1 | NA | TGTGCCAGCAGCAAAGGGGGACAGGGAATTAGTTTGGGCACCGGGGAGCTGTTTTTT | CASSKGGQGISLGTGELFF
TRBJ1-1 | NA | TRBV6-2/TRBV6-3 | NA | TGTGCCAGCAGTTATATACAGAAGAACACTGAAGCTTTCTTT | CASSYIQKNTEAFF
TRBJ1-2 | NA | TRBV18 | NA | TGTGCCAGCTCACTTTCGACAGGCAGCTATGGCTACACCTTC | CASSLSTGSYGYTF
TRBJ1-5 | NA | TRBV2 | once | TGTGCCAGCAGTGAAACAACGGGGAGCAATCAGCCCCAGCATTTT | CASSETTGSNQPQHF
TRBJ2-3 | NA | TRBV7-3 | NA | TGTGCCAGCAGCCCCGGGAGCACAGATACGCAGTATTTT | CASSPGSTDTQYF
TRBJ1-1 | TRBD1 | TRBV5-1 | NA | TGCGCCAGCAGCTCAAGACAGGGTTCAACTGAAGCTTTCTTT | CASSSRQGSTEAFF
TRBJ1-1 | NA | TRBV7-9 | NA | TGTGCCAGCAGCTCGCAGGTGAACACTGAAGCTTTCTTT | CASSSQVNTEAFF
TRBJ1-5 | NA | TRBV4-2 | once | TGTGCCAGCAGCCAAGCCCAGGGGACGGAGCCCCAGCATTTT | CASSQAQGTEPQHF
TRBJ2-3 | NA | TRBV7-3 | NA | TGTGCCAGCAGCTTATTGGCCCCTCGAGATACGCAGTATTTT | CASSLLAPRDTQYF
TRBJ1-2 | TRBD1 | TRBV28 | NA | TGTGCCAGCCCAGTGCCCTCTACAGGGGTCCTATGGGGCTACACCTTC | CASPVPSTGVLWGYTF